This T cell receptor beta chain comes out of a study of blood T cell repertoires in COVID-19. At the level of the study: Samples came from the United States, Italy and Spain, spanning acute and convalescent COVID-19. T cells, B-cell-depleted T cells, or PBMCs provided the cDNA or gDNA that served as material.

V lost 0 bases, J lost 7 bases, and 9 bases stayed unmatched. In germline, CDR1 is MGHRA, CDR2 YSYEKL. The CDR3 runs 16 residues. In the study's own analysis: Researchers report that nucleated cell counts were estimated from reference gene primer amplification. Method: immunoSEQ multiplex PCR; TCRdb's copy keeps in-frame clones and lacks some. That table gives V, J and clone size, and the DNA gave D and trimming. Here the sample spans 130,000 to 150,000 clones, about nine tenths being singletons. This sequence originates from a man in his fifties with active or convalescent COVID-19. The sequenced sample consisted of peripheral blood. The V call is TRBV4-1, the J call TRBJ1-5; 7 positions agree with TRBD1. This CDR3 reads CASSQDPDRRFQPQHF. Here the CDR3 DNA reads TGCGCCAGCAGCCAAGATCCGGACAGGAGGTTCCAGCCCCAGCATTTT.